This T cell receptor (beta chain) was found in a study of shared clonotypes between healthy human individuals. The study, taken as a whole, reports: Shared across a few donors were roughly 5.3% of the naive CD4 clonotypes. Non-shared clonotypes showed lower generation probabilities than clonotypes common to all four donors.

With regard to this clone: The antigen remains unidentified.

Generated by immunoSEQ multiplex PCR, the TCRdb table keeps only in-frame clones and is missing some. Here the sample spans approximately 1.5 million clones, 97% to 99% being singletons. CDR3 size: 14 residues. The source material was naive CD4+ T cells sorted from blood. Subset given: CD45RA+ positively selected. The source of this sequence is a man under 40 in good health. The chain combines TRBV21-1 with TRBJ2-1; the D call of TRBD2 is as the table states it, not checked on the DNA. TRBV21-1 represents a pseudogene. This CDR3 is CASSKREPYNEQFF. Here the CDR3 DNA reads TGTGCCAGCAGCAAACGAGAACCCTACAATGAGCAGTTCTTC.